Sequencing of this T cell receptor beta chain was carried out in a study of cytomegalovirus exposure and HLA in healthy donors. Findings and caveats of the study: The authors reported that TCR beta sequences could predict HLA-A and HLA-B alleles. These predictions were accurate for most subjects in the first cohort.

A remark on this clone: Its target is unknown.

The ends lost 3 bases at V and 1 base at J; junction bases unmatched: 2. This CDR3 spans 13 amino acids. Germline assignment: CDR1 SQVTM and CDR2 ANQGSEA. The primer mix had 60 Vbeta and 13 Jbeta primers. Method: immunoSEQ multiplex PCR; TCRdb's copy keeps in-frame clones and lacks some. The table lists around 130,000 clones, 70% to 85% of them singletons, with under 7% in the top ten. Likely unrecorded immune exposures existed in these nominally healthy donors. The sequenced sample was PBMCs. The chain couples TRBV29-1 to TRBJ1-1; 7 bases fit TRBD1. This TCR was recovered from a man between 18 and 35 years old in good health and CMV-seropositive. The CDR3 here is CSVDEGANTEAFF. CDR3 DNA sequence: TGCAGCGTTGACGAGGGGGCGAACACTGAAGCTTTCTTT.